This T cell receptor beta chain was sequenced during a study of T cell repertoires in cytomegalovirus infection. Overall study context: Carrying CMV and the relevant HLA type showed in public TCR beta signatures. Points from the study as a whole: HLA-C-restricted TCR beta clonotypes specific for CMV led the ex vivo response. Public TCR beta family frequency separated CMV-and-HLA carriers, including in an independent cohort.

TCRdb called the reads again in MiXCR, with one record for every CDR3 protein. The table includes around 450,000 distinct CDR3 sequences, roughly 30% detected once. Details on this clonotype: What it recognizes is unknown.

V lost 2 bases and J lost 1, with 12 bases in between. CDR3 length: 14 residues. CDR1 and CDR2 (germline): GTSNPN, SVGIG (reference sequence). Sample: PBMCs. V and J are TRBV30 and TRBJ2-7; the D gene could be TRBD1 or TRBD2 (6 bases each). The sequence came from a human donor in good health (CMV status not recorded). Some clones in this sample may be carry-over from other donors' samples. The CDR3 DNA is TGTGCCTGGAGTTTCGGCGGGACATCCTACGAGCAGTACTTC. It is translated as CAWSFGGTSYEQYF.